This T cell receptor (beta chain) was found in a study of shared T cell receptors in the human thymus. V lost 6 bases, J lost 3 bases, and 5 bases stayed unmatched. The CDR3 spans 13 residues. CDR1 is SGHTA and CDR2 is FQGNSA in the germline V gene. Profiling relied on immunoSEQ multiplex PCR, and the TCRdb table lists in-frame clones only, not all of them. The sample has about 660,000 clones, 88% seen once; the top ten hold roughly 0.0097%. Separately, the same data were catalogued under a study of human thymus T cells.

V gene TRBV7-2 combines with J gene TRBJ2-7; 7 nucleotides match TRBD2. The sample taken for sequencing was thymocytes. This TCR came from a boy less than two years old with a congenital heart defect. The CDR3 DNA is TGTGCCAGCAGGCCTAGCGGAGACTACGAGCAGTACTTC. Its translation is CASRPSGDYEQYF.